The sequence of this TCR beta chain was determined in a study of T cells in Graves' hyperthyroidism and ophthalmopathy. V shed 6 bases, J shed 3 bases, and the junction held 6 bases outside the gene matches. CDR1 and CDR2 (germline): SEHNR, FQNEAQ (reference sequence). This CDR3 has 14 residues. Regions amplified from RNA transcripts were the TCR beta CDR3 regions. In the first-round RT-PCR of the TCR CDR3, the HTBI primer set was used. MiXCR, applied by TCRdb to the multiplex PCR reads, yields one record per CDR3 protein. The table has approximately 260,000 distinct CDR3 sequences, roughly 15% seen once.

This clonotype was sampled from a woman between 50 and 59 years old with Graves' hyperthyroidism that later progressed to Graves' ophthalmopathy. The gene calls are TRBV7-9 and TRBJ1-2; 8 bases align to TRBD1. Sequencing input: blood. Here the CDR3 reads CASSTDRGYYGYTF. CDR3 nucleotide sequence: TGTGCCAGCAGTACCGACAGGGGATACTATGGCTACACCTTC.